This TCR beta chain was sequenced in a study of identifying expanded T cells in peripheral blood. During the collection period, no donor immune events like infections were recorded. The repertoire was sequenced with immunoSEQ multiplex PCR; TCRdb's copy has only in-frame clones and lacks some. This sample yields some 95,000 clones, of which approximately 91% are seen a single time; approximately 5% belongs to the top ten. Germline CDR1 reads SGHNT; CDR2 reads YYREEE (reference sequence). The ends were cut back, 2 bases at V and 8 bases at J, with 13 bases in the middle. The CDR3 has 13 residues. The receptor was isolated from a person between 18 and 69 years old in good health. Sequencing input: blood. The rearrangement uses TRBV5-4 and TRBJ1-2, with a tentative D call TRBD1 (5 bases). The CDR3 bases are TGTGCCAGCAGCTTCGGGGGAGCCGGGGGCTACACCTTC. It specifies CASSFGGAGGYTF.